The 29 T cell receptor beta chains below come from one sample, sequenced in a study of blood T cell repertoires in COVID-19 (dated by TCRdb to about 2020). Libraries were built with the immunoSEQ multiplex PCR assay. In TCRdb, the immuneACCESS table is reduced to in-frame sequences with V and J assigned. These tables do not hold every clone; where another copy was compared, an unresolved V gene accounts for under half, and the others remain unexplained. This sample is represented by around 200,000 clones; approximately 80% of them were singletons. Nearly 7.5% of the sample belongs to the ten largest clones. The sequencing input was PBMCs or T cells enriched from blood (not recorded which). The receptors shown here come from a woman in her forties with acute COVID-19.

A single count supports this clone. This chain links TRBV10-3 with TRBJ2-7; the match to TRBD1 covers 12 bases. Germline values: CDR1 ENHRY, CDR2 SYGVKD. V trimming: 3 bases; J trimming: 5 bases; junction bases outside the gene matches: 8. This CDR3 has 16 amino acids. CDR3 amino acids: CAISELTGQGAHEQYF. CDR3 nucleotide sequence: TGTGCCATCAGTGAATTAACGGGACAGGGGGCCCACGAGCAGTACTTC.

This clone was observed a single time. This chain connects TRBV27 to TRBJ2-7, with D perhaps TRBD1 (5 bases). The CDR3 sequence is 13 residues long. V shed 4 bases and J shed 6 bases, with 13 bases lying between them. Germline loops: CDR1 MNHEY, CDR2 SMNVEV (reference sequence). This CDR3 is CASSWAGPAEQYF. In nucleotides, the CDR3 is TGTGCCAGCAGTTGGGCAGGGCCGGCCGAGCAGTACTTC.

CDR3 nucleotide sequence: TGTGCCAGCAGCTTAGACAGTCTCGATCAGCCCCAGCATTTT. Residues: CASSLDSLDQPQHF. The V and J genes are TRBV7-8 and TRBJ1-5; D call uncertain. V lost 1 base and J lost 5, with 9 bases in between. The CDR3 is 14 residues long. The germline V gene encodes CDR1 SGHVS and CDR2 FQNEAQ. Full variable domain (outside the CDR3, taken from reference TRBV7-8 and TRBJ1-5): GAGVSQSPRYKVAKRGQDVALRCDPISGHVSLFWYQQALGQGPEFLTYFQNEAQLDKSGLPSDRFFAERPEGSVSTLKIQRTQQEDSAVYLCASSLDSLDQPQHFGDGTRLSIL.

The chain is built from TRBV4-1 and TRBJ2-5, with no clear D. Germline V gene sequence: CDR1 MGHRA, CDR2 YSYEKL. V lost 1 base and J 3 bases, leaving 12 bases between the germline ends. This CDR3 contains 15 residues. CDR3 sequence (DNA): TGCGCCAGCAGCCAAGGGAACGGTCGGGAAGAGACCCAGTACTTC. It yields the protein CASSQGNGREETQYF.

The genes are TRBV6-6 and TRBJ2-6, with D uncertain. CDR3 length: 15 amino acids. The germline gives CDR1 MNHNY, CDR2 SVGAGI (reference sequence). The V gene lost 2 bases and the J gene lost 0 bases, with 5 bases spanning the gap. The CDR3 DNA sequence: TGTGCCAGCAGTTACGGGCCCTCTGGGGCCAACGTCCTGACTTTC. Its translation is CASSYGPSGANVLTF.

This clone was found a few times. This chain uses TRBV6-5 with TRBJ1-1; unclear D gene. The CDR3 length is 16 residues. V lost 4 bases and J 2 bases, leaving 17 bases between the germline ends. Germline V gene sequence: CDR1 MNHEY, CDR2 SVGAGI. CDR3 in DNA: TGTGCCAGCAGTTCCTCTTCATTAGGGAGAAACACTGAAGCTTTCTTT. Its protein product is CASSSSSLGRNTEAFF.

V usage is TRBV6-2 or TRBV6-3 and J usage is TRBJ2-7; 9 nucleotides align to TRBD1. J lost 7 bases, V lost 7 bases, and 11 bases had no gene match. The CDR3 sequence is 14 residues long. CDR1 is MNHEY and CDR2 is SVGEGT in the germline V gene. CDR3 sequence (DNA): TGTGCCAGCACCCCTTCCGGGACAGGGTTGGAGCAGTACTTC. Residues: CASTPSGTGLEQYF.

The chain combines TRBV3-1 (or the pseudogene TRBV3-2) with TRBJ2-6, with 8 bases lining up with TRBD2. Per the germline V gene, CDR1 is LGHDT and CDR2 is YNNKEL (reference sequence). Trimming removed 4 bases from V and 2 bases from J; junction bases left unmatched: 10. This CDR3 comprises 18 residues. The CDR3 DNA reads TGTGCCAGCAGCCCAAGGGACCTAGCGGGTCCTGGGGCCAACGTCCTGACTTTC. Translation: CASSPRDLAGPGANVLTF.

This clone was observed a handful of times. This rearrangement joins TRBV5-4 to TRBJ2-7; D not certain. The CDR3 has 11 amino acids. The germline gives CDR1 SGHNT, CDR2 YYREEE (reference sequence). The V gene lost 2 bases and the J gene lost 2 bases, with 2 bases spanning the gap. CDR3 nucleotide sequence: TGTGCCAGCAGCTTCGCCTACGAGCAGTACTTC. Amino acid sequence: CASSFAYEQYF.

This sequence joins TRBV19 and TRBJ1-1; 7 nucleotides align to TRBD1. The CDR3 sequence is 14 residues long. The germline gives CDR1 LNHDA, CDR2 SQIVND (reference sequence). With 5 bases clipped from V and 3 bases from J, the junction kept 6 bases outside the gene matches. The CDR3 DNA follows: TGTGCCAGTAGTCAATTACAGGGGCACACTGAAGCTTTCTTT. Amino acid sequence: CASSQLQGHTEAFF. Supplemented by reference TRBV19 and TRBJ1-1, the full variable domain reads DGGITQSPKYLFRKEGQNVTLSCEQNLNHDAMYWYRQDPGQGLRLIYYSQIVNDFQKGDIAEGYSVSREKKESFPLTVTSAQKNPTAFYLCASSQLQGHTEAFFGQGTRLTVV.

The chain is built from TRBV11-3 and TRBJ2-1; 8 nucleotides line up with TRBD1. V was pared by 0 bases and J by 5 bases, with 3 bases of the junction left unmatched. The CDR3 has 15 residues. Germline assignment: CDR1 SGHNT and CDR2 YENEEA. The CDR3 coding sequence is TGTGCCAGCAGCTTAGAAGGACAGGGCCACAATGAGCAGTTCTTC. It encodes CASSLEGQGHNEQFF.

This clone turned up a few times. V usage is TRBV5-4 and J usage is TRBJ1-2, with 9 bases fitting TRBD1. The V and J ends lost 0 bases and 7 bases, in that order; junction bases with no gene match: 4. The CDR3 runs to 14 residues. Germline V gives CDR1 SGHNT, CDR2 YYREEE (reference sequence). For the CDR3, the DNA is TGTGCCAGCAGCTTGGAACAGGGGGCAGCTGGCTACACCTTC. This encodes CASSLEQGAAGYTF.

The gene calls are TRBV12-3 or TRBV12-4 and TRBJ1-2; D not certain. The CDR3 consists of 12 residues. V lost 5 bases, J lost 5 bases, and 9 bases lay in between. CDR3 residues: CASSNDFYGYTF. CDR3 DNA: TGTGCCAGCAGTAACGACTTTTATGGCTACACCTTC.

The chain joins TRBV28 to TRBJ1-5; TRBD1 aligns across 7 bases. There are 15 residues in the CDR3. The J segment lost 11 bases and the V segment lost 3 bases, leaving 13 bases of the junction unmatched. Per germline, CDR1 MDHEN and CDR2 SYDVKM. CDR3: CASSLGYRGDEAQHF. CDR3 sequence (DNA): TGTGCCAGCAGTTTGGGTTACAGGGGCGACGAGGCCCAGCATTTT. The full variable domain, completed using reference TRBV28 and TRBJ1-5, is DVKVTQSSRYLVKRTGEKVFLECVQDMDHENMFWYRQDPGLGLRLIYFSYDVKMKEKGDIPEGYSVSREKKERFSLILESASTNQTSMYLCASSLGYRGDEAQHFGDGTRLSIL.

This clone was seen a handful of times. This rearrangement joins TRBV6-5 to TRBJ2-1; the D is unclear. V lost 7 bases to trimming and J lost 0 bases, with 13 bases between them. The CDR3 has 15 amino acids. Germline V gene lookup returns CDR1 MNHEY and CDR2 SVGAGI. For the CDR3, the DNA is TGTGCCAGCATTTCAATTCCGAGCTCCTACAATGAGCAGTTCTTC. Protein sequence: CASISIPSSYNEQFF.

This rearrangement joins TRBV7-3 to TRBJ1-2, with a tentative D call TRBD1 (6 bases). Germline CDR1 and CDR2: SGHTA and FQGTGA. Trimming pared 2 bases from V and 6 bases from J, leaving 13 bases between. The CDR3 totals 14 residues. The chain's CDR3 is CASSLGGGGDGYTF. In DNA form, the CDR3 reads TGTGCCAGCAGCTTAGGGGGCGGCGGAGATGGCTACACCTTC.

The chain combines TRBV5-1 with TRBJ2-7, with D possibly matching TRBD2 (5 bases). The V end lost 4 bases, the J end lost 5 bases, and 19 bases lay between the germline ends. CDR1 is SGHRS and CDR2 is YFSETQ in the germline V gene. CDR3 size: 15 residues. The CDR3 loop reads CASSRETVGGDEQYF. For the CDR3, the DNA is TGCGCCAGCAGCCGTGAGACGGTTGGAGGAGACGAGCAGTACTTC. The whole variable domain, filled in from reference TRBV5-1 and TRBJ2-7, reads KAGVTQTPRYLIKTRGQQVTLSCSPISGHRSVSWYQQTPGQGLQFLFEYFSETQRNKGNFPGRFSGRQFSNSRSEMNVSTLELGDSALYLCASSRETVGGDEQYFGPGTRLTVT.

This clone appeared once. The genes are TRBV9 and TRBJ2-3; the D is unclear. V lost 0 bases to trimming and J lost 0 bases, with 11 bases between them. Germline V gene data show CDR1 as SGDLS and CDR2 as YYNGEE. CDR3 length equals 16 residues. CDR3 sequence reads: CASSVGGSPSTDTQYF. Written as DNA, the CDR3 is TGTGCCAGCAGCGTAGGCGGATCCCCTAGCACAGATACGCAGTATTTT.

The chain joins TRBV18 to TRBJ1-2; 10 bases are a match to TRBD1. CDR3 size: 16 residues. CDR1 is KGHSH and CDR2 is LQKENI in the germline V gene. Losses at the gene ends were 3 bases for V and 8 bases for J; bases not matched to a gene: 12. Here the CDR3 reads CASSPLGPGTGEGYTF. The CDR3 DNA sequence: TGTGCCAGCTCACCCCTAGGACCCGGGACAGGGGAAGGCTACACCTTC.

This rearrangement joins TRBV6-6 to TRBJ1-2; D perhaps matches TRBD1 (5 bases). V was cut by 0 bases and J by 1 base, with 12 bases left in between. The CDR3 contains 16 residues. Germline-derived CDR1 and CDR2 are MNHNY and SVGAGI (reference sequence). CDR3 nucleotides: TGTGCCAGCAGTTACTCGGACCGACAGAATAACTATGGCTACACCTTC. Translating gives CASSYSDRQNNYGYTF.

V gene TRBV27 combines with J gene TRBJ1-1; D is possibly TRBD1 (5 bases). From germline, CDR1 is MNHEY and CDR2 SMNVEV (reference sequence). V lost 6 bases and J 4 bases, leaving 18 bases between the germline ends. The CDR3 extends over 15 amino acids. This CDR3 reads CASSPAIWGGTEAFF. In nucleotides, the CDR3 is TGTGCCAGCAGCCCAGCGATTTGGGGGGGCACTGAAGCTTTCTTT.

The rearrangement links TRBV9 to TRBJ2-1; 14 nucleotides agree with TRBD2. This CDR3 is built from 15 residues. Germline CDR1 SGDLS, CDR2 YYNGEE. V lost 3 bases, J lost 6 bases, and 2 bases stayed unmatched. CDR3 coding DNA: TGTGCCAGCAGCGCGGGGACTAGCGGGGGCAATGAGCAGTTCTTC. It translates to CASSAGTSGGNEQFF.

V and J are TRBV10-3 and TRBJ2-3; the D is unclear. There are 15 residues in the CDR3. The V end lost 10 bases, the J end lost 2 bases, and 19 bases lay between the germline ends. Germline V gene lookup returns CDR1 ENHRY and CDR2 SYGVKD. The CDR3 coding sequence is TGTGCCACGAACCCAGGCGAAAGCAACACAGATACGCAGTATTTT. Translated, it gives CATNPGESNTDTQYF.

The chain employs TRBV12-5 and TRBJ2-5; weak D call: TRBD2 (6 bases). V was trimmed by 2 bases and J by 4 bases, leaving 11 bases between them. Germline V gene lookup returns CDR1 LGHNT and CDR2 FRNRAP. This CDR3 region has 14 residues. The CDR3 sequence is CASGLSGDAETQYF. The CDR3 coding sequence is TGTGCTAGTGGTTTGTCGGGAGATGCAGAGACCCAGTACTTC. Drawing the rest from reference TRBV12-5 and TRBJ2-5, the complete variable domain is DARVTQTPRHKVTEMGQEVTMRCQPILGHNTVFWYRQTMMQGLELLAYFRNRAPLDDSGMPKDRFSAEMPDATLATLKIQPSEPRDSAVYFCASGLSGDAETQYFGPGTRLLVL.

The chain is built from TRBV27 and TRBJ1-2, with 12 bases matching TRBD1. The length of the CDR3 is 17 residues. V lost 5 bases to trimming and J lost 7 bases; unmatched junction nucleotides: 14. Germline V CDR1 and CDR2: MNHEY, SMNVEV (reference sequence). The DNA for the CDR3 is TGTGCCAGCAGTCTCCGGGACAGGGGGCGGGGGATTCTTGGCTACACCTTC. Residues: CASSLRDRGRGILGYTF.

This chain connects TRBV5-1 to TRBJ1-4; 8 nucleotides agree with TRBD1. The CDR3 spans 15 residues. Germline CDR1 is SGHRS and CDR2 is YFSETQ. Unmatched junction bases numbered 4, after V lost 4 bases and J lost 2 bases. The CDR3, as DNA: TGCGCCAGCAGCCTGGACAGGGTCACTAATGAAAAACTGTTTTTT. Its translation is CASSLDRVTNEKLFF.

The chain couples TRBV28 to TRBJ2-7; D might be TRBD2 (6 bases). Trimming stripped 3 bases from V and 4 bases from J, with 19 bases between. CDR1 is MDHEN and CDR2 is SYDVKM in the germline V gene. CDR3 length: 16 residues. DNA for the CDR3: TGTGCCAGCAGTTTCTCCCGTTACGCGGGGAGGTACGAGCAGTACTTC. Translated: CASSFSRYAGRYEQYF.

V usage is TRBV12-3 or TRBV12-4 and J usage is TRBJ2-2; D might be TRBD1 (5 bases). The CDR3 totals 13 residues. Trimming pared 7 bases from V and 5 bases from J, leaving 11 bases between. CDR3: CASTAGYTGELFF. CDR3 coding DNA: TGTGCCAGCACCGCAGGGTATACCGGGGAGCTGTTTTTT.

The chain couples TRBV30 to TRBJ2-1, with D tentatively TRBD2 (5 bases). CDR1 is GTSNPN and CDR2 is SVGIG in the germline V gene (reference sequence). The length of the CDR3 is 15 residues. V shed 3 bases and J shed 0 bases, with 12 bases lying between them. CDR3 amino acids: CAWSSGSSSYNEQFF. The DNA of the CDR3 is TGTGCCTGGAGCTCGGGATCCAGCTCCTACAATGAGCAGTTCTTC. Full variable domain (rest looked up from reference TRBV30 and TRBJ2-1): SQTIHQWPATLVQPVGSPLSLECTVEGTSNPNLYWYRQAAGRGLQLLFYSVGIGQISSEVPQNLSASRPQDRQFILSSKKLLLSDSGFYLCAWSSGSSSYNEQFFGPGTRLTVL.